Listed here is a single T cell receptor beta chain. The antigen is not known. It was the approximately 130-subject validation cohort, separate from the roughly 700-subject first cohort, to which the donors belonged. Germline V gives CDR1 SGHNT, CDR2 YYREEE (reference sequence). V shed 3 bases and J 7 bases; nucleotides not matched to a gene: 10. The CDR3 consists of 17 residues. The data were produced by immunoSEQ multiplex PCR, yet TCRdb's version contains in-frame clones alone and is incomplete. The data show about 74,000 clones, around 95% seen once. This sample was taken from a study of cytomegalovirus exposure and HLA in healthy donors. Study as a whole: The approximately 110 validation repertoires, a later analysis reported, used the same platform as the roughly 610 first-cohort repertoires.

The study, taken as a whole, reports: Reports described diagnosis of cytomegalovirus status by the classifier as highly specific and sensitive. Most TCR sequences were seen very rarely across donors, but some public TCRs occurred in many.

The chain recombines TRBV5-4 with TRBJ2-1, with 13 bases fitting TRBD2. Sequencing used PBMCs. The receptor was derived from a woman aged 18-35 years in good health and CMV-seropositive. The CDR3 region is CASSSGLAGRRWNEQFF. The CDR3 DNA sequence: TGTGCCAGCAGCTCGGGACTAGCGGGAAGGCGATGGAATGAGCAGTTCTTC.